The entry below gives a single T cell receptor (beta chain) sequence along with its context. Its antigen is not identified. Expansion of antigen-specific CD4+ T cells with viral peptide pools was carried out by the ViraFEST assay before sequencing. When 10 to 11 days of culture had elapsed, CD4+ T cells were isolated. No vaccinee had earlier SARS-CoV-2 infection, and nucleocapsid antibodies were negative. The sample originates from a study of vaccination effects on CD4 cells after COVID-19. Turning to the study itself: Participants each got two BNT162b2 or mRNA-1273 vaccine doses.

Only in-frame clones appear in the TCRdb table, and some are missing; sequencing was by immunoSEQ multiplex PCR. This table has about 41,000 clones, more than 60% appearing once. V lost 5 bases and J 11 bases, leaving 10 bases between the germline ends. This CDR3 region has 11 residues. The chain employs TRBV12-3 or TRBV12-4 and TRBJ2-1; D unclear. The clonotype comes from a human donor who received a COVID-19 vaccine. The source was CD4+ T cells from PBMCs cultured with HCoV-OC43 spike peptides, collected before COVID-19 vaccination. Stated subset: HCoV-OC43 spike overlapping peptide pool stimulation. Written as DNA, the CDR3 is TGTGCCAGCAGTACGCCCTACAAGCAGTTCTTC. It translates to CASSTPYKQFF.